The clone carrying this TCR beta chain was recorded only once. Its antigen is currently unknown. The data derive from a study of OX40 agonist ivuxolimab in advanced cancers. Study overall: Dose-escalation patients had hepatocellular carcinoma, melanoma, renal cell or head and neck cancer.

Method: immunoSEQ multiplex PCR; TCRdb's copy keeps in-frame clones and lacks some. Here the sample spans 73,000 or so clones, roughly 85% being singletons. Sampled blood was obtained at baseline, cycle 4 day 1, and cycle 7 day 1. Study results and limitations: Still undetermined is the antigen specificity of the expanded peripheral T cells. Clonal expansion was seen in CD4+ and CD8+ blood T cells by week 6 at 0.1 to 3.0 mg/kg.

The CDR3 covers 13 residues. The V gene's germline CDR1 is GTSNPN and CDR2 SVGIG (reference sequence). Trimming took 3 bases from V and 3 from J; bases not matched to a gene: 4. Sequences were derived from CD4+ or CD8+ T cells sorted from blood, sampled in a trial of the OX40 agonist ivuxolimab. This TCR came from an adult with an advanced solid tumor such as melanoma, head and neck, liver or kidney cancer. The genes are TRBV30 and TRBJ2-7; 8 positions match TRBD1. CDR3 sequence: CAWRVTGGYEQYF. The CDR3, as DNA: TGTGCCTGGAGGGTTACAGGGGGCTACGAGCAGTACTTC.